One and the same sample provided the 24 T cell receptor beta chains below, sequenced in a study of blood T cell repertoires in COVID-19. Data came from immunoSEQ multiplex PCR; TCRdb stores just in-frame clones and leaves some out. The sample has roughly 300,000 clones, roughly 90% seen once. The specimen was peripheral blood. The receptors derive from a woman younger than 45 with COVID-19, enrolled during active disease.

The chain joins TRBV9 to TRBJ1-3; D unclear. Looked up from germline, CDR1 is SGDLS and CDR2 is YYNGEE. The CDR3 has 16 residues. V was trimmed by 3 bases and J by 4 bases, leaving 17 bases between them. CDR3 amino acids: CASSAFVGSYGNTIYF. The CDR3 bases are TGTGCCAGCAGCGCCTTCGTAGGGAGTTACGGAAACACCATATATTTT.

Here the CDR3 DNA reads TGTGCCAGCAGTTACGGTACAGGGGGCTGGAGCAATGAGCAGTTCTTC. As protein: CASSYGTGGWSNEQFF. The chain has TRBV6-5 and TRBJ2-1, with 9 bases fitting TRBD1. The trim removed 2 bases at V and 6 bases at J, leaving 8 bases unmatched. The germline gives CDR1 MNHEY, CDR2 SVGAGI. The CDR3 totals 16 residues.

The chain is built from TRBV9 and TRBJ2-5, with TRBD2 matching over 9 bases. This CDR3 comprises 14 residues. Trimming cost V 3 bases and J 5 bases; bases outside gene matches: 5. Germline assignment: CDR1 SGDLS and CDR2 YYNGEE. The CDR3 loop is CASSATSGTETQYF. The CDR3 nucleotides read TGTGCCAGCAGCGCGACTAGCGGAACGGAGACCCAGTACTTC.

CDR3 sequence (DNA): TGTGCCAGCAGCTTGTATCAGGGGGGCAACATTCAGTACTTC. This translates into CASSLYQGGNIQYF. The chain employs TRBV5-4 and TRBJ2-4, with D maybe TRBD1 (7 bases). This CDR3 is built from 14 residues. Germline assignment: CDR1 SGHNT and CDR2 YYREEE (reference sequence). Trimming took 1 base from V and 7 from J, leaving 12 bases between them.

The chain recombines TRBV2 with TRBJ1-2; no clear D. This CDR3 has 15 residues. Per the germline V gene, CDR1 is SNHLY and CDR2 is FYNNEI. V was cut by 0 bases and J by 10 bases, with 18 bases left in between. The CDR3 nucleotides read TGTGCCAGCAGTGAAGCAGGCTTCGGCGGGATTCTCTACACCTTC. Its protein product is CASSEAGFGGILYTF.

This rearrangement joins TRBV19 to TRBJ2-7, with 10 bases matching TRBD2. V trimming: 3 bases; J trimming: 1 base; junction bases outside the gene matches: 6. The V gene's germline CDR1 is LNHDA and CDR2 SQIVND (reference sequence). The CDR3 contains 16 residues. CDR3 protein: CASSMGLAGDSYEQYF. The CDR3 DNA follows: TGTGCCAGTAGTATGGGGCTAGCGGGAGATTCCTACGAGCAGTACTTC.

The rearrangement uses TRBV30 and TRBJ1-2; the D is unclear. CDR1 is GTSNPN and CDR2 is SVGIG in the germline V gene (reference sequence). V dropped 5 bases and J dropped 9 bases, with 10 bases sitting between them. The CDR3 length is 10 residues. The CDR3 sequence is CAWGPRSYTF. CDR3 DNA: TGTGCCTGGGGGCCTAGGAGCTACACCTTC.

This clone was recorded once. This sequence joins TRBV11-2 and TRBJ2-7; 9 bases agree with TRBD1. This CDR3 region has 15 residues. Germline V gives CDR1 SGHAT, CDR2 FQNNGV. J was trimmed by 4 bases and V by 6 bases; bases with no gene match: 10. Written as DNA, the CDR3 is TGTGCCAGCAGTTCACTGCCGGGACAGGGATACGAGCAGTACTTC. Amino acid sequence: CASSSLPGQGYEQYF.

V gene TRBV25-1 combines with J gene TRBJ1-2, with 10 bases that match TRBD1. CDR1 is MGHDK, CDR2 SYGVNS, per germline. The CDR3 runs 15 residues. V shed 4 bases and J 3 bases; nucleotides not matched to a gene: 5. CDR3 DNA sequence: TGTGCCAGCAGTGTCTGGGACAGGGGCGACTATGGCTACACCTTC. Protein sequence: CASSVWDRGDYGYTF.

This chain joins TRBV6-5 and TRBJ1-5; possibly TRBD1 for D (5 bases). V was clipped by 4 bases and J by 4 bases, with 8 bases between them. Per germline, CDR1 MNHEY and CDR2 SVGAGI. The CDR3 sequence is 13 residues long. CDR3 nucleotide sequence: TGTGCCAGCAGTTGGGGCACTAATCAGCCCCAGCATTTT. Protein: CASSWGTNQPQHF.

The chain carries TRBV5-4 and TRBJ2-1; 8 nucleotides match TRBD2. The CDR3 has 16 amino acids. CDR1 is SGHNT, CDR2 YYREEE, per germline (reference sequence). The junction had 6 bases not matched to a gene; V was cut back by 0 bases and J by 4 bases. CDR3 nucleotides: TGTGCCAGCAGCTTGGGGGCGGGAGGAACGTACAATGAGCAGTTCTTC. Its protein product is CASSLGAGGTYNEQFF.

The gene calls are TRBV7-2 and TRBJ2-1; D call uncertain. The CDR3 loop spans 13 amino acids. Between the trimmed V and J ends, which lost 3 bases and 10 bases, there was a span of 13 bases. The V gene's germline CDR1 is SGHTA and CDR2 FQGNSA. The CDR3, as DNA: TGTGCCAGCAGCTTTGATCACTTCCGGGAGCAGTTCTTC. Its protein is CASSFDHFREQFF. The variable domain in full, completed from reference TRBV7-2 and TRBJ2-1, reads GAGVSQSPSNKVTEKGKDVELRCDPISGHTALYWYRQSLGQGLEFLIYFQGNSAPDKSGLPSDRFSAERTGGSVSTLTIQRTQQEDSAVYLCASSFDHFREQFFGPGTRLTVL.

This chain connects TRBV7-2 to TRBJ2-4, with D possibly being TRBD1 (5 bases). V lost 2 bases to trimming and J lost 0 bases, with 5 bases between them. Germline CDR1 is SGHTA and CDR2 is FQGNSA. The CDR3 extends over 14 amino acids. The CDR3 loop reads CASSLRGAKNIQYF. CDR3 bases: TGTGCCAGCAGCTTAAGGGGAGCCAAAAACATTCAGTACTTC.

The chain is built from TRBV5-1 and TRBJ2-2, with 7 bases matching TRBD1. Germline V gene data show CDR1 as SGHRS and CDR2 as YFSETQ. Trimming cost V 4 bases and J 2 bases; bases outside gene matches: 8. The CDR3 spans 16 residues. CDR3 DNA sequence: TGCGCCAGCAGCGAGCCGGGACAGCAAAACACCGGGGAGCTGTTTTTT. Its translation is CASSEPGQQNTGELFF.

This chain connects TRBV30 to TRBJ2-5; TRBD1 matches at 8 bases. The CDR3 runs to 15 residues. Germline values: CDR1 GTSNPN, CDR2 SVGIG (reference sequence). The junction had 11 bases not matched to a gene; V was cut back by 3 bases and J by 5 bases. The chain's CDR3 is CAWREHQGASETQYF. The CDR3 DNA reads TGTGCCTGGAGGGAACATCAGGGGGCGTCCGAGACCCAGTACTTC.

The chain employs TRBV4-1 and TRBJ1-5; D might be TRBD1 (5 bases). This CDR3 region has 14 residues. Trimming stripped 0 bases from V and 7 bases from J, with 10 bases between. Germline CDR1 is MGHRA and CDR2 is YSYEKL. This chain's CDR3 is CASSQEKDTQPQHF. CDR3 sequence (DNA): TGCGCCAGCAGCCAAGAGAAGGACACCCAGCCCCAGCATTTT.

This chain uses TRBV6-5 with TRBJ1-6, with a tentative D call TRBD1 (5 bases). Germline CDR1 is MNHEY and CDR2 is SVGAGI. The CDR3 has 15 amino acids. Trimming pared 6 bases from V and 6 bases from J, leaving 15 bases between. The CDR3 loop is CASRQGVNGNSPLHF. The CDR3 DNA is TGTGCCAGCAGGCAAGGGGTCAATGGTAATTCACCCCTCCACTTT.

The chain couples TRBV28 to TRBJ2-7; TRBD2 matches at 8 bases. Germline CDR1 MDHEN, CDR2 SYDVKM. V shed 7 bases and J 4 bases; nucleotides not matched to a gene: 12. The CDR3 runs 15 residues. The CDR3: CASTLGRGGTYEQYF. DNA of the CDR3: TGTGCCAGCACCCTAGGTCGGGGGGGGACATACGAGCAGTACTTC. Full variable domain (outside the CDR3, taken from reference TRBV28 and TRBJ2-7): DVKVTQSSRYLVKRTGEKVFLECVQDMDHENMFWYRQDPGLGLRLIYFSYDVKMKEKGDIPEGYSVSREKKERFSLILESASTNQTSMYLCASTLGRGGTYEQYFGPGTRLTVT.

This chain links TRBV30 with TRBJ1-4; D is undetermined. Germline V lookup: CDR1 GTSNPN, CDR2 SVGIG (reference sequence). The CDR3 has 13 amino acids. V lost 4 bases to trimming and J lost 8 bases, with 14 bases between them. The CDR3 bases are TGTGCCTGGACCCAGAGGGCCGGCGAAAAACTGTTTTTT. Encoded protein: CAWTQRAGEKLFF.

The gene calls are TRBV30 and TRBJ2-7; 7 positions agree with TRBD2. CDR3 length: 16 residues. With V trimmed by 0 bases and J by 3 bases, 11 bases remained unmatched. Germline V gene sequence: CDR1 GTSNPN, CDR2 SVGIG (reference sequence). This chain's CDR3 is CAWSVRRTRSLYEQYF. DNA of the CDR3: TGTGCCTGGAGTGTACGAAGGACTAGAAGTCTCTACGAGCAGTACTTC.

The chain couples TRBV7-3 to TRBJ2-5, with TRBD2 as a possible D gene (6 bases). The CDR3 is 13 amino acids. V was pared by 5 bases and J by 9 bases, with 16 bases between. CDR1 and CDR2 (germline): SGHTA, FQGTGA. DNA of the CDR3: TGTGCCAGCAGCCCCCTGGCGGCGGGGCCCCAGTACTTC. Translation gives CASSPLAAGPQYF.

The chain employs TRBV2 and TRBJ1-2; unclear D gene. Germline CDR1 SNHLY, CDR2 FYNNEI. V lost 6 bases, J lost 0 bases, and 14 bases lay in between. This CDR3 contains 15 residues. CDR3 in amino acids: CASSLGLTANYGYTF. The CDR3, as DNA: TGTGCCAGCAGCCTAGGACTCACAGCTAACTATGGCTACACCTTC.

This chain uses TRBV27 with TRBJ1-5; D might be TRBD1 (5 bases). V gave up 6 bases and J gave up 7 bases, with 16 bases separating them. CDR1 is MNHEY and CDR2 is SMNVEV in the germline V gene (reference sequence). The CDR3 is made up of 14 amino acids. The CDR3 is CASSPAGPFQPQHF. The CDR3 DNA reads TGTGCCAGCAGCCCGGCAGGGCCCTTCCAGCCCCAGCATTTT.

The chain couples TRBV2 to TRBJ1-1, with 10 bases identical to TRBD1. The CDR3 runs to 14 residues. V shed 6 bases and J 3 bases; nucleotides not matched to a gene: 4. CDR1 SNHLY and CDR2 FYNNEI come from the germline V gene. DNA of the CDR3: TGTGCCAGCAGGGGGGACAGGGGCCACACTGAAGCTTTCTTT. Its translation: CASRGDRGHTEAFF.